The 28 T cell receptor beta chains below come from one sample, sequenced in a study of T cell clones after liver transplantation. Clones were sequenced by immunoSEQ multiplex PCR, and TCRdb holds only the in-frame ones, with some missing. The table lists some 20,000 clones, over 75% of them singletons. The source was CD8+ T cells from blood, collected less than 50 months after liver transplant. The receptor source for this set is a human patient who received a liver transplant. The T cells may partly be graft donor cells.

The chain has TRBV4-1 and TRBJ2-7; 12 nucleotides line up with TRBD1. Germline loops: CDR1 MGHRA, CDR2 YSYEKL. The trim removed 5 bases at V and 6 bases at J, leaving 5 bases unmatched. The CDR3 has 14 residues. This CDR3 reads CASSSGTGGIEQYF. The CDR3 DNA reads TGCGCCAGCAGCTCCGGGACAGGGGGCATCGAGCAGTACTTC.

The genes are TRBV6-5 and TRBJ2-3; 13 bases agree with TRBD2. Trimming cost V 2 bases and J 4 bases; bases outside gene matches: 3. Germline assignment: CDR1 MNHEY and CDR2 SVGAGI. This CDR3 contains 16 residues. CDR3: CASSYRGTSGADTQYF. The CDR3 region has the DNA TGTGCCAGCAGTTACCGGGGGACTAGCGGGGCAGATACGCAGTATTTT.

This clone is medium-sized. The chain joins TRBV4-3 to TRBJ2-1; D is unclear. V lost 0 bases and J lost 0, with 12 bases in between. The CDR3 is 17 residues long. Per germline, CDR1 LGHNA and CDR2 YSLEER. The CDR3 reads CASSQDLAFSSYNEQFF. The CDR3 coding sequence is TGCGCCAGCAGCCAAGATTTGGCCTTCTCCTCCTACAATGAGCAGTTCTTC.

This clone has more than one count but fewer than ten. This rearrangement joins TRBV9 to TRBJ1-4; perhaps TRBD1 as D (6 bases). Trimming removed 10 bases at V and 12 bases at J, with 19 bases between. Looked up from germline, CDR1 is SGDLS and CDR2 is YYNGEE. The CDR3 length is 12 residues. The CDR3 bases are TGTGCCCCCACGGGTTCCAAGGGGGAACTGTTTTTT. It yields the protein CAPTGSKGELFF.

The chain is built from TRBV11-2 and TRBJ2-2, with D possibly TRBD1 on 6 matching bases. Germline assignment: CDR1 SGHAT and CDR2 FQNNGV. This CDR3 spans 16 amino acids. Trimming shortened V by 0 bases and J by 3 bases, and 11 bases separated the two germline ends. Written as DNA, the CDR3 is TGTGCCAGCAGCTTAGATACAGGGCGGCACACCGGGGAGCTGTTTTTT. Translation gives CASSLDTGRHTGELFF.

On this clone: One end of the junction is discordant with germline, which a read error may explain. The genes are TRBV7-7 and TRBJ2-1; the D is unclear. This CDR3 has 16 residues. Per the germline V gene, CDR1 is SSHAT and CDR2 is FNYEAQ (reference sequence). CDR3 in amino acids: CASSAAGPGPYNEQFF. CDR3 DNA: TGTGCTAGCAGCGCCGCAGGCCCGGGTCCCTACAATGAGCAGTTCTTC.

The gene calls are TRBV28 and TRBJ1-2, with TRBD1 identical over 7 bases. Germline V gives CDR1 MDHEN, CDR2 SYDVKM. This CDR3 has 18 residues. V shed 6 bases, J shed 3 bases, and the junction held 19 bases outside the gene matches. The CDR3 here is CASSEIPSGDRGHYGYTF. Written as DNA, the CDR3 is TGTGCCAGCAGCGAAATCCCTTCGGGGGACAGAGGTCACTATGGCTACACCTTC.

The CDR3 sequence is CASSSLQQGSYEQYF. CDR3 coding DNA: TGTGCCAGCAGTTCCCTCCAACAGGGGAGCTACGAGCAGTACTTC. The rearrangement joins TRBV6-6 to TRBJ2-7; TRBD1 matches 7 bases. Looked up from germline, CDR1 is MNHNY and CDR2 is SVGAGI (reference sequence). Trimming removed 4 bases from V and 3 bases from J; junction bases left unmatched: 9. The CDR3 covers 15 residues.

The rearrangement uses TRBV11-2 and TRBJ2-1; 9 bases fit TRBD2. There are 14 residues in the CDR3. CDR1 SGHAT and CDR2 FQNNGV come from the germline V gene. Losses at the gene ends were 4 bases for V and 7 bases for J; bases not matched to a gene: 5. The chain's CDR3 is CASSSAAGGNEQFF. DNA of the CDR3: TGTGCCAGCAGCTCCGCGGCGGGAGGGAATGAGCAGTTCTTC.

The rearrangement links TRBV7-9 to TRBJ1-5; TRBD1 agrees at 7 bases. The CDR3 covers 16 residues. Trimming cost V 5 bases and J 1 base; bases outside gene matches: 8. Germline V gene lookup returns CDR1 SEHNR and CDR2 FQNEAQ (reference sequence). The CDR3 nucleotides read TGTGCCAGCAGCCATACGGGACAGAGGAGCAATCAGCCCCAGCATTTT. Translation: CASSHTGQRSNQPQHF.

The V gene is TRBV29-1, the J gene TRBJ2-1; TRBD2 aligns across 11 bases. This CDR3 comprises 16 residues. J lost 3 bases, V lost 4 bases, and 8 bases had no gene match. CDR1 and CDR2 (germline): SQVTM, ANQGSEA. The CDR3 protein is CSVGGGLAENYNEQFF. CDR3 nucleotide sequence: TGCAGCGTTGGGGGGGGACTAGCGGAAAACTACAATGAGCAGTTCTTC.

The genes are TRBV19 and TRBJ2-7; D gene ambiguous. Trimming pared 3 bases from V and 2 bases from J, leaving 20 bases between. CDR3 size: 17 residues. The germline V gene encodes CDR1 LNHDA and CDR2 SQIVND (reference sequence). The CDR3 here is CASSINHEASITYEQYF. The CDR3 DNA reads as TGTGCCAGTAGTATCAATCATGAGGCCTCCATAACCTACGAGCAGTACTTC. The variable domain in full, completed from reference TRBV19 and TRBJ2-7, reads DGGITQSPKYLFRKEGQNVTLSCEQNLNHDAMYWYRQDPGQGLRLIYYSQIVNDFQKGDIAEGYSVSREKKESFPLTVTSAQKNPTAFYLCASSINHEASITYEQYFGPGTRLTVT.

The chain links TRBV14 to TRBJ1-2; the D is unclear. This CDR3 region has 14 residues. Per germline, CDR1 SGHDN and CDR2 FVKESK. Deletions cut 3 bases from V and 5 bases from J, with 13 bases between. Written as DNA, the CDR3 is TGTGCCAGCAGCCACTCCGGGAAGAGGTATGGCTACACCTTC. This translates into CASSHSGKRYGYTF. The whole variable domain, remainder taken from reference TRBV14 and TRBJ1-2, is EAGVTQFPSHSVIEKGQTVTLRCDPISGHDNLYWYRRVMGKEIKFLLHFVKESKQDESGMPNNRFLAERTGGTYSTLKVQPAELEDSGVYFCASSHSGKRYGYTFGSGTRLTVV.

In nucleotides, the CDR3 is TGTGCCAGCAGAGCCACCGACAGGCCGTACTACGAGCAGTACTTC. Amino acid sequence: CASRATDRPYYEQYF. V usage is TRBV6-5 and J usage is TRBJ2-7, with D tentatively TRBD1 (6 bases). V dropped 6 bases and J dropped 3 bases, with 18 bases sitting between them. The CDR3 sequence is 15 residues long. Germline V gives CDR1 MNHEY, CDR2 SVGAGI.

The V call is TRBV6-4, the J call TRBJ2-3; 9 bases align to TRBD2. The CDR3 length is 15 residues. The germline V gene has CDR1 MRHNA and CDR2 SNTAGT. V dropped 3 bases and J dropped 6; count of bases not matched to a gene: 7. The CDR3 DNA is TGTGCCAGCAGTGAGAATAGCGGGGGACTGGATACGCAGTATTTT. Protein product: CASSENSGGLDTQYF.

The V call is TRBV7-9, the J call TRBJ2-1; no definite D call. The CDR3 runs 12 residues. Germline CDR1 SEHNR, CDR2 FQNEAQ (reference sequence). Trimming removed 5 bases at V and 10 bases at J, with 12 bases between. As DNA, the CDR3 is TGTGCCAGCAGCCCCGGATCACGCGAGCAGTTCTTC. The encoded protein is CASSPGSREQFF.

This chain links TRBV18 with TRBJ2-7; TRBD1 matches 8 bases. This CDR3 spans 13 amino acids. The V and J ends lost 2 bases and 5 bases, in that order; junction bases with no gene match: 2. The germline gives CDR1 KGHSH, CDR2 LQKENI. In DNA form, the CDR3 reads TGTGCCAGCTCACCAGGACAGGGTCACGAGCAGTACTTC. Translated, it gives CASSPGQGHEQYF.

The chain couples TRBV5-6 to TRBJ2-7, with D possibly matching TRBD1 (6 bases). The V end was cut by 0 bases, the J end by 6 bases, with 19 bases between. The CDR3 is made up of 16 amino acids. The germline gives CDR1 SGHDT, CDR2 YYEEEE. In DNA, the CDR3 is TGTGCCAGCAGCTTGGGGCCTCAGGGGATCCGGGGCGAGCAGTACTTC. Its protein is CASSLGPQGIRGEQYF.

J is TRBJ1-5 and V is TRBV12-5, with unresolved D. The germline V gene has CDR1 LGHNT and CDR2 FRNRAP. The CDR3 sequence is 14 residues long. Trimming removed 3 bases at V and 6 bases at J, with 12 bases between. The CDR3 nucleotides read TGTGCTAGTGGTTTTGGTGGTGGAAGTCAGCCCCAGCATTTT. As protein: CASGFGGGSQPQHF. The variable domain in full, completed from reference TRBV12-5 and TRBJ1-5, reads DARVTQTPRHKVTEMGQEVTMRCQPILGHNTVFWYRQTMMQGLELLAYFRNRAPLDDSGMPKDRFSAEMPDATLATLKIQPSEPRDSAVYFCASGFGGGSQPQHFGDGTRLSIL.

The chain carries TRBV6-4 and TRBJ2-3; no firm D call. Germline CDR1 reads MRHNA; CDR2 reads SNTAGT. Trimming stripped 0 bases from V and 2 bases from J, with 3 bases between. The CDR3 totals 13 residues. CDR3 sequence reads: CASSDSDTDTQYF. CDR3 in DNA: TGTGCCAGCAGTGACTCAGACACAGATACGCAGTATTTT.

The rearrangement links TRBV6-5 to TRBJ2-5; TRBD2 aligns across 8 bases. Per germline, CDR1 MNHEY and CDR2 SVGAGI. With V trimmed by 4 bases and J by 2 bases, 3 bases remained unmatched. The CDR3 is made up of 14 amino acids. The CDR3 DNA reads as TGTGCCAGCAGTTTCACTAGCGGACAAGAGACCCAGTACTTC. Its protein product is CASSFTSGQETQYF.

The chain combines TRBV19 with TRBJ2-2; 7 nucleotides align to TRBD2. Per the germline V gene, CDR1 is LNHDA and CDR2 is SQIVND (reference sequence). The CDR3 is 13 amino acids. V was clipped by 10 bases and J by 7 bases; unmatched bases: 9. This chain's CDR3 is CATGLVTNGELFF. The CDR3 coding sequence is TGTGCCACCGGACTAGTAACGAACGGGGAGCTGTTTTTT.

V and J are TRBV27 and TRBJ2-7; D gene unclear. Germline V gives CDR1 MNHEY, CDR2 SMNVEV (reference sequence). The length of the CDR3 is 13 residues. With 3 bases removed from V and 3 bases from J, the gap between germline ends came to 9 bases. The CDR3 region is CASSFGSLYEQYF. The CDR3 region has the DNA TGTGCCAGCAGTTTCGGCAGCCTCTACGAGCAGTACTTC.

This clone was counted once. The chain links TRBV4-3 to TRBJ2-7; TRBD1 matches 10 bases. V trimming: 1 base; J trimming: 3 bases; junction bases outside the gene matches: 6. The CDR3 is made up of 16 amino acids. The germline V gene has CDR1 LGHNA and CDR2 YSLEER. This CDR3 is CASSQVPTGGFYEQYF. CDR3 bases: TGCGCCAGCAGCCAAGTCCCGACAGGGGGCTTCTACGAGCAGTACTTC.

The rearrangement joins TRBV4-1 to TRBJ2-7, with a weak D call TRBD1 (6 bases). Germline V CDR1 and CDR2: MGHRA, YSYEKL. Trimming took off 0 bases at V and 7 bases at J, with 10 bases between the two ends. The CDR3 is 13 amino acids. DNA for the CDR3: TGCGCCAGCAGCCAAGAACAGGGTTGGGAGCAGTACTTC. It codes for CASSQEQGWEQYF.

The chain carries TRBV14 and TRBJ2-1; TRBD2 matches at 7 bases. With 4 bases clipped from V and 3 bases from J, the junction kept 12 bases outside the gene matches. The CDR3 extends over 17 amino acids. CDR1 SGHDN and CDR2 FVKESK come from the germline V gene. The CDR3 bases are TGTGCCAGCAGCCCATCCCTCTGGCGGGGGAACTACAATGAGCAGTTCTTC. As protein: CASSPSLWRGNYNEQFF. Full variable domain (missing parts from reference TRBV14 and TRBJ2-1): EAGVTQFPSHSVIEKGQTVTLRCDPISGHDNLYWYRRVMGKEIKFLLHFVKESKQDESGMPNNRFLAERTGGTYSTLKVQPAELEDSGVYFCASSPSLWRGNYNEQFFGPGTRLTVL.

This clone was seen only a few times. This same CDR3 is encoded by further DNA sequences in the sample. CDR3 residues: CSVGTGANQPQHF. CDR3 DNA sequence: TGCAGCGTAGGGACAGGGGCAAATCAGCCCCAGCATTTT. The V gene is TRBV29-1, the J gene TRBJ1-5, with TRBD1 matching 10 bases. This CDR3 contains 13 residues. Germline lookup yields CDR1 SQVTM and CDR2 ANQGSEA. V shed 6 bases, J shed 4 bases, and the junction held 3 bases outside the gene matches.

The genes are TRBV4-1 and TRBJ2-6; the D is unclear. The CDR3 is 14 amino acids. V gave up 1 base and J gave up 2 bases, with 3 bases separating them. In germline, CDR1 is MGHRA, CDR2 YSYEKL. The CDR3 loop reads CASSQGPGANVLTF. CDR3 DNA sequence: TGCGCCAGCAGCCAAGGCCCTGGGGCCAACGTCCTGACTTTC.